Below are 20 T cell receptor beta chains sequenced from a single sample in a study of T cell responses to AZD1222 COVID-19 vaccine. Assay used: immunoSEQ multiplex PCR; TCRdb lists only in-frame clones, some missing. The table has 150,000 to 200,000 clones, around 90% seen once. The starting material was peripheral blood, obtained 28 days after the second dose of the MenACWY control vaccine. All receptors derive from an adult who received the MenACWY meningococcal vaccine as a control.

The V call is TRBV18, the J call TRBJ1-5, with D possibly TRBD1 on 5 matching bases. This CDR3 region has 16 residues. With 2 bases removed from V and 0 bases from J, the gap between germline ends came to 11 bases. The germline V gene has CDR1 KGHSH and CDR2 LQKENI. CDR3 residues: CASSPDRQNSNQPQHF. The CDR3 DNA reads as TGTGCCAGCTCACCAGACAGACAAAATAGCAATCAGCCCCAGCATTTT.

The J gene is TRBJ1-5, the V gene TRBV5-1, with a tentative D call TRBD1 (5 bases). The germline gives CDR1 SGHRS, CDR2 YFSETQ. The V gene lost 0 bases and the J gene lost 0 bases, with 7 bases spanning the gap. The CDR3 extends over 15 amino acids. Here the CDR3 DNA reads TGCGCCAGCAGCTTGGAGGGGAATAGCAATCAGCCCCAGCATTTT. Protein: CASSLEGNSNQPQHF.

The CDR3 nucleotides are TGTGCCAGCAGCCCAACCCGTTCGAGCTCCTATAATTCACCCCTCCACTTT. It encodes CASSPTRSSSYNSPLHF. The chain has TRBV7-2 and TRBJ1-6; no reliable D call. In germline, CDR1 is SGHTA, CDR2 FQGNSA. The CDR3 runs to 17 residues. Trimming left V 5 bases short and J 0 bases short, with 14 bases between.

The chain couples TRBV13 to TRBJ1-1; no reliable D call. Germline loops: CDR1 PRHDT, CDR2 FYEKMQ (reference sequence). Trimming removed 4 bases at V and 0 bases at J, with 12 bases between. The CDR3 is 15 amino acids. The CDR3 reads CASSSRNRVNTEAFF. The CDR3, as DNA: TGTGCCAGCAGCTCCCGGAACCGAGTGAACACTGAAGCTTTCTTT.

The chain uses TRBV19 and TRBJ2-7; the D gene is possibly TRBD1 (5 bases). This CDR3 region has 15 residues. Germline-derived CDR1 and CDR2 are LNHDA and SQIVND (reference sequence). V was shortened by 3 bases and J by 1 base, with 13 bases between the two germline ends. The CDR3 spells CASSMEGQGSYEQYF. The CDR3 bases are TGTGCCAGTAGTATGGAAGGTCAGGGATCCTACGAGCAGTACTTC.

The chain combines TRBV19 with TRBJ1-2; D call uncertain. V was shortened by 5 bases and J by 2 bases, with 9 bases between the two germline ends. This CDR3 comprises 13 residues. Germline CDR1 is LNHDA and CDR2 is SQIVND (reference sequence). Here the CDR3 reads CASSAGFNYGYTF. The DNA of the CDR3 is TGTGCCAGTAGTGCCGGGTTCAACTATGGCTACACCTTC.

Written as DNA, the CDR3 is TGTGCCAGCAGTTTAGCCCGGACAGGCTTGTTGGGGACCCAGTACTTC. Translation: CASSLARTGLLGTQYF. V and J are TRBV28 and TRBJ2-5; 7 nucleotides agree with TRBD1. The trim removed 2 bases at V and 7 bases at J, leaving 13 bases unmatched. The germline V gene has CDR1 MDHEN and CDR2 SYDVKM. This CDR3 contains 16 residues.

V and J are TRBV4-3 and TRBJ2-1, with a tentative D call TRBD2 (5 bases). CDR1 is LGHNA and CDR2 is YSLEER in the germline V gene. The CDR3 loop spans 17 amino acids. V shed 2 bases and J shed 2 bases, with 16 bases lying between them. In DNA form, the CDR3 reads TGCGCCAGCAGCCAAAATATTCTTAGCGTCGCCTACAATGAGCAGTTCTTC. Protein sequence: CASSQNILSVAYNEQFF.

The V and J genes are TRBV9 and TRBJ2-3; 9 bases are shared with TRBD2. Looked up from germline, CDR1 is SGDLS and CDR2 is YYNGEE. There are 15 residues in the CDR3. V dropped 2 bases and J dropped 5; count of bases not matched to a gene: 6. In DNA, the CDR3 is TGTGCCAGCAGCGTGAACCAAGCGGGAGGAGATACGCAGTATTTT. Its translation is CASSVNQAGGDTQYF.

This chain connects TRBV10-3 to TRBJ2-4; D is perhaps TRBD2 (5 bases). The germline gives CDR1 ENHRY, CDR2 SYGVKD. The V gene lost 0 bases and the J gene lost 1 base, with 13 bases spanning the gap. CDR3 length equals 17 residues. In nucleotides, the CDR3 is TGTGCCATCAGTGAGTCGAGCGGCGGGTGGGCCAAAAACATTCAGTACTTC. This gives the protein CAISESSGGWAKNIQYF.

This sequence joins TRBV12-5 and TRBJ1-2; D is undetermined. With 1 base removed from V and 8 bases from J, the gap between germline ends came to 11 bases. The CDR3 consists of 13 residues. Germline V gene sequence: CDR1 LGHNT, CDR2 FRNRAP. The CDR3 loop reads CASGLGRGDGYTF. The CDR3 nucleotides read TGTGCTAGTGGTTTGGGTCGAGGCGACGGCTACACCTTC.

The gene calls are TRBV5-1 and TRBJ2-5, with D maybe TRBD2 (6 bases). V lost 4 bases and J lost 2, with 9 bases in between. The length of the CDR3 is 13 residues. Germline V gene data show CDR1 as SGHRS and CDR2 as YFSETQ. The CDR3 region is CASSAGRQETQYF. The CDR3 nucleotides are TGCGCCAGCAGCGCGGGACGGCAAGAGACCCAGTACTTC.

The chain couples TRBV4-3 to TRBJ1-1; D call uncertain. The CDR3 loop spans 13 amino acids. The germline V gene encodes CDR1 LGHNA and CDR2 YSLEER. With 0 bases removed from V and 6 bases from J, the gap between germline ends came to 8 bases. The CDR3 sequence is CASSQDAHAEAFF. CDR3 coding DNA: TGCGCCAGCAGCCAAGACGCACACGCTGAAGCTTTCTTT.

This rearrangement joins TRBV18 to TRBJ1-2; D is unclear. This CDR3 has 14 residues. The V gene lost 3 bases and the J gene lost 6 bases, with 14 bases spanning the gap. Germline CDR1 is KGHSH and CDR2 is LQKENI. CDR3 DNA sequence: TGTGCCAGCTCACCCGGGCCGCTCCTTCATGGCTACACCTTC. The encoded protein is CASSPGPLLHGYTF.

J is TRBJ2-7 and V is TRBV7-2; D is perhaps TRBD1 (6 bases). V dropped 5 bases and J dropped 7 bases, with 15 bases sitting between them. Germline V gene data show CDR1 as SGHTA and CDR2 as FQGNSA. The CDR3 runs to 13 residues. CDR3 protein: CASSPSPGDEQYF. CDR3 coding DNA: TGTGCCAGCAGCCCGTCTCCAGGGGATGAGCAGTACTTC.

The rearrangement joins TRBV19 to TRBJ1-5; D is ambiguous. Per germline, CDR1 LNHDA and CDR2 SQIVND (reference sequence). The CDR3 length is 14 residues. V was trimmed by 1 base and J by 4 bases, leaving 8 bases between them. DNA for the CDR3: TGTGCCAGTAGTATAGGTCGGTTGAATCAGCCCCAGCATTTT. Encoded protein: CASSIGRLNQPQHF.

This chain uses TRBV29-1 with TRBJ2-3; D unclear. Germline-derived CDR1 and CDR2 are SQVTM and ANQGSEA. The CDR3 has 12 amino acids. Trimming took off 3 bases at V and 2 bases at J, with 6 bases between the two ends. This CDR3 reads CSVDIPTDTQYF. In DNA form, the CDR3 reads TGCAGCGTTGACATCCCCACAGATACGCAGTATTTT.

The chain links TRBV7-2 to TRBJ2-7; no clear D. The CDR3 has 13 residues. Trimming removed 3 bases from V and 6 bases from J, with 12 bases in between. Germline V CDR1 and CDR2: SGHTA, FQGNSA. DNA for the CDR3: TGTGCCAGCAGCTTCCCCCCTCGCCCCGAGCAGTACTTC. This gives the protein CASSFPPRPEQYF.

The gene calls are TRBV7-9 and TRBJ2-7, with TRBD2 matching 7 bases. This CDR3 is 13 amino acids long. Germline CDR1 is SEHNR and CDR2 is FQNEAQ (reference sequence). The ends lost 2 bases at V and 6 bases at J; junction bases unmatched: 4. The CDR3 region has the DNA TGTGCCAGCAGCTTATCGGGGGGTGCCGAGCAGTACTTC. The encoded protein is CASSLSGGAEQYF.

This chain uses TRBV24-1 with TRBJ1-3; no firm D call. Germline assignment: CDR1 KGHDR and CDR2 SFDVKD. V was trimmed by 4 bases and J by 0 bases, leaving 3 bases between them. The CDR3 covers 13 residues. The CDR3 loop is CATSEGSGNTIYF. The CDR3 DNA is TGTGCCACCAGTGAGGGCTCTGGAAACACCATATATTTT.